This TCR beta chain was observed in a study of T cells in Graves' hyperthyroidism and ophthalmopathy. Whole-study findings and limits: Ophthalmopathy was told apart from stable hyperthyroidism by a 13 V-J model. The model predicted ophthalmopathy a median 6.5 months before onset.

In the case of this clonotype: The antigen is undetermined.

Using over 8.5 ml of fresh peripheral blood, PBMCs were prepared. J gave up 0 bases and V 3 bases, and 8 bases lay outside the gene matches. This CDR3 is built from 17 residues. Amplified TCR beta CDR3 regions derived from RNA transcripts. TCR CDR3 regions were first amplified by RT-PCR with HTBI primers. MiXCR, applied by TCRdb to the multiplex PCR reads, yields one record per CDR3 protein. This sample has fewer than 500,000 distinct CDR3 sequences, with about 15% found just once. The source is a man aged 18-30 years with Graves' ophthalmopathy. This chain links TRBV12-3 or TRBV12-4 with TRBJ2-1; 7 bases fit TRBD1. Material: blood. The CDR3 nucleotides are TGTGCCAGCAGTTTCGACAGGGCGAGCGACTCCTACAATGAGCAGTTCTTC. Residues: CASSFDRASDSYNEQFF.